This T cell receptor (beta chain) was found in a study of cytomegalovirus exposure and HLA in healthy donors. Per the germline V gene, CDR1 is KGHSH and CDR2 is LQKENI. Trimming at V came to 3 bases and at J to 0 bases, leaving 1 base not matched to a gene. This CDR3 is 15 amino acids long. The primer mix had 60 Vbeta and 13 Jbeta primers. Assay: immunoSEQ multiplex PCR; the TCRdb copy retains only in-frame clones and omits some. This sample carries 130,000 or so clones, around 70% of them seen once, and the ten largest clones take more than 6%. The sequence was obtained from a man between 40 and 49 years old in good health and CMV-seropositive. Specimen: PBMCs. The chain couples TRBV18 to TRBJ2-2; 7 positions agree with TRBD2. The CDR3 reads CASSPSGPNTGELFF. The CDR3 region has the DNA TGTGCCAGCTCACCTAGCGGGCCGAACACCGGGGAGCTGTTTTTT. The full variable domain, rest sourced from reference TRBV18 and TRBJ2-2, is NAGVMQNPRHLVRRRGQEARLRCSPMKGHSHVYWYRQLPEEGLKFMVYLQKENIIDESGMPKERFSAEFPKEGPSILRIQQVVRGDSAAYFCASSPSGPNTGELFFGEGSRLTVL.